A selection of T cell receptor beta chains follows, all from one sample in a study of T-cell reconstitution after alpha-beta-depleted transplantation in children. TCRdb recomputed calls from the PCR reads with MiXCR, one row per CDR3 protein. The data hold about 540,000 distinct CDR3 sequences, with roughly 18% observed a single time. Sequences were derived from PBMCs from the stem cell graft donor, sampled from the stem cell graft. The receptors come from a human donor who donated a stem cell graft to a child with acute lymphoblastic leukemia. Both conserved end residues are part of each CDR3. Fields, in order: D gene, J gene, clone size, V gene, CDR3 DNA, CDR3 protein. A D gene is named only where the DNA matches it firmly. Size is omitted from some rows. Given values are once, few, many or a class for expanded clones.

TRBD1 TRBJ2-7 few TRBV13 TGTGCCAGCGAGGGGACAGGGGAGGACGAGCAGTACTTC CASEGTGEDEQYF
TRBD1 TRBJ1-1 . TRBV4-1 TGCGCCAGCAGGTGGACAGGGAACACTGAAGCTTTCTTT CASRWTGNTEAFF
. TRBJ1-5 few TRBV29-1 TGCAGCGCCCAGCGCGGGGAAGGTCAGCCCCAGCATTTT CSAQRGEGQPQHF
TRBD1 TRBJ2-7 few TRBV5-1 TGCGCCAGCAGCTTGGACAGGGGTGGTCACTCCTACGAGCAGTACTTC CASSLDRGGHSYEQYF
. TRBJ2-7 . TRBV28 TGTGCCAGCAGTCGGGGGATGACGGGCGAGCAGTACTTC CASSRGMTGEQYF
. TRBJ2-7 . TRBV5-5 TGTGCCAGCAGCATCTTAGACAGGAGTGGCGAGCAGTACTTC CASSILDRSGEQYF
. TRBJ1-5 . TRBV6-2/TRBV6-3 TGTGCCAGCAGTTACCTAGCGGAAGATAGTCAGCCCCAGCATTTT CASSYLAEDSQPQHF
TRBD2 TRBJ2-1 many TRBV12-3/TRBV12-4 TGTGCCAGCAGTCCCCGGAATAGCGGGAGTGAGAATGAGCAGTTCTTC CASSPRNSGSENEQFF
. TRBJ1-4 few TRBV13 TGTGCCAGCAGCTTCGGGACATATGAAAAACTGTTTTTT CASSFGTYEKLFF
TRBD1 TRBJ1-1 few TRBV11-2 TGTGCCAGCAGCCCACACCGGGACAGTAACACTGAAGCTTTCTTT CASSPHRDSNTEAFF